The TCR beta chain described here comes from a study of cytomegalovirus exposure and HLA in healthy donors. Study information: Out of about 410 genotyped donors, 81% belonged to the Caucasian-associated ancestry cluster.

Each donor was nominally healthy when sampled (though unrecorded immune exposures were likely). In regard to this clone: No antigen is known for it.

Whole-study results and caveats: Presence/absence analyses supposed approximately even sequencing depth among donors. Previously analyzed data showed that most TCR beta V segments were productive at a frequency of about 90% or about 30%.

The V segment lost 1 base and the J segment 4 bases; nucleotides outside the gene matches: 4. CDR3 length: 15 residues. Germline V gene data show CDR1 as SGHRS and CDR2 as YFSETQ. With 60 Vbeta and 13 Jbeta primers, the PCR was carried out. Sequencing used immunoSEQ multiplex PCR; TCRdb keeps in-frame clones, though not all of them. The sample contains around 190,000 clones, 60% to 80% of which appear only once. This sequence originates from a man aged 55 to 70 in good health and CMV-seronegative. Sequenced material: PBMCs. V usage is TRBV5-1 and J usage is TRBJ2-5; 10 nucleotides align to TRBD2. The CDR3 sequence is CASSLSGGARETQYF. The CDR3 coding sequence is TGCGCCAGCAGCTTGAGCGGGGGGGCCCGAGAGACCCAGTACTTC.